This TCR beta chain was captured in a study of T cell responses to AZD1222 COVID-19 vaccine. The study, taken as a whole, reports: The donor group comprised mostly white British people and more females; the analysis possibly underestimated clonal diversity. Spike-wide vaccine-associated CD4 TCRs dominated at 160-218 and 743-854. Reportedly, nearly half the spike-specific TCRs target unmutated variant regions.

Clones were read by immunoSEQ multiplex PCR, and TCRdb kept only the in-frame ones, dropping some. The sample contains approximately 70,000 clones, 88% of which appear only once. As concerns this clone: Its antigen is not known.

Trimming shortened V by 6 bases and J by 1 base, and 13 bases separated the two germline ends. The CDR3 is 14 amino acids. Germline V CDR1 and CDR2: LNHDA, SQIVND (reference sequence). Sequences were derived from peripheral blood, sampled 28 days after the second dose of the MenACWY control vaccine. V usage is TRBV19 and J usage is TRBJ2-7; D possibly corresponds to TRBD2 (6 bases). This TCR derives from an adult who received the MenACWY meningococcal vaccine as a control. The CDR3 is CASSRIGGSYEQYF. The CDR3 region has the DNA TGTGCCAGTAGCCGGATCGGGGGATCCTACGAGCAGTACTTC. Drawing the rest from reference TRBV19 and TRBJ2-7, the complete variable domain is DGGITQSPKYLFRKEGQNVTLSCEQNLNHDAMYWYRQDPGQGLRLIYYSQIVNDFQKGDIAEGYSVSREKKESFPLTVTSAQKNPTAFYLCASSRIGGSYEQYFGPGTRLTVT.